This T cell receptor (beta chain) came from a study of blood T cells in healthy people across ages. Trimming removed 0 bases at V and 2 bases at J, with 10 bases between. CDR3 length equals 15 residues. CDR1 is LNHNV and CDR2 is YYDKDF in the germline V gene (reference sequence). Alongside a J-beta primer mix, a sample-barcoded 5' primer served in a second PCR lasting about 6 to 12 cycles. Each cDNA molecule received a tag from a template-switch adaptor that had 12 random nucleotides. TCRdb itself ran the 5' RACE reads through MiXCR, one entry per CDR3 protein. Among 600,000 to 800,000 distinct CDR3 sequences listed, around 20% were seen once.

The TCR sequence derives from a man between 70 and 80 years old in good health. V usage is TRBV15 and J usage is TRBJ1-2, with D unclear. The sequenced sample was blood. CDR3 DNA sequence: TGTGCCACCAGCAGAGATAGGGTATCAAACTATGGCTACACCTTC. As protein: CATSRDRVSNYGYTF.